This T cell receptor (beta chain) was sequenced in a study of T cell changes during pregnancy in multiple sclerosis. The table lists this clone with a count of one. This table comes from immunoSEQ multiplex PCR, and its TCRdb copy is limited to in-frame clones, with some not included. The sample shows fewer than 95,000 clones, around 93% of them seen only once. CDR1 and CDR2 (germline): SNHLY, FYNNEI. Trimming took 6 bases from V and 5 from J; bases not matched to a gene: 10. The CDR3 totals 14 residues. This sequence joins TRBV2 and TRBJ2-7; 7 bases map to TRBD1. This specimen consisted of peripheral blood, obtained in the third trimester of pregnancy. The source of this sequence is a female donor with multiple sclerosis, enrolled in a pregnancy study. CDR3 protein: CASRSTGFSDEQYF. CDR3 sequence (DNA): TGTGCCAGCAGGTCGACAGGGTTCAGTGACGAGCAGTACTTC.